The rows below give T cell receptor beta chains drawn from one sample of a study of esophageal squamous cell carcinoma under preoperative chemotherapy. TCRdb reprocessed the PCR reads via MiXCR and lists one record per CDR3 protein. The profile shows about 30,000 distinct CDR3 sequences, roughly 50% of them singletons. Collection of the sample occurred from a patient given preoperative chemotherapy. These receptors originate from a human donor with esophageal squamous cell carcinoma. The donor label of this sample is uncertain. The CDR3 runs from the conserved cysteine through the conserved F or W. A D gene is named only where the DNA matches it firmly. Rows may omit the clone size; those that give it use once, few, many or a size class.

clone size	V gene	J gene	D gene	CDR3 DNA	CDR3 protein
.	TRBV7-2	TRBJ2-5	.	TGTGCCAGCAGCTGGACAGAGACCCAGTACTTC	CASSWTETQYF
many	TRBV7-2	TRBJ1-2	TRBD1	TGTGCCAGCAGCTTAGACAGGGGTGGCTACACCTTC	CASSLDRGGYTF
.	TRBV7-6	TRBJ2-7	TRBD1	TGTGCCAGCAGCAACGGAGGGGTCACAGGGGGATATTCCTACGAGCAGTACTTC	CASSNGGVTGGYSYEQYF
few	TRBV7-2	TRBJ2-3	.	TGTGCCAGCAGGGGGCAGGGGGGGAGAGGGAAAGAGACGCAGTATTTT	CASRGQGGRGKETQYF
once	TRBV7-2	TRBJ2-7	.	TGTGGCGGGGGCACCGGGAGTAGCGAGCCAGATACGCAGTACTTC	CGGGTGSSEPDTQYF
.	TRBV7-2	TRBJ2-3	TRBD1	TGTGCCAGCAGCCCAGGACAGGGTCGGGCGACAGATACGCAGTATTTT	CASSPGQGRATDTQYF
.	TRBV11-3	TRBJ2-3	TRBD1	TGTGCCAGCAGCTCGTCCGGGGCTGTCAACACAGGGGCGCTGTATTTT	CASSSSGAVNTGALYF
.	TRBV7-8	TRBJ2-4	TRBD2	TGTGCCAGCAGCTTCGCGGGTAGACTAGCCAAAGATACTCAGTACTTC	CASSFAGRLAKDTQYF
few	TRBV11-2	TRBJ2-1	TRBD2	TGTGCCAGCAGCTTAGGCGCTAGCGGGGGGCGAGAGACCCAGTTCTTC	CASSLGASGGRETQFF
many	TRBV20-1	TRBJ1-1	.	TGCAGTGCCAGATTCGCGGTGAACACTGAAGCTTTCTTT	CSARFAVNTEAFF
.	TRBV12-3/TRBV12-4	TRBJ2-6	.	TGTGCCAGCAGTTCTCGGCAAGGGTTTGGGGCCAACGTCCTGACTTTC	CASSSRQGFGANVLTF
.	TRBV7-2	TRBJ2-7	TRBD1	TGTGCCAGCAGCTTATGGGACAGGGGGGTGTACGAGCAGTACTTC	CASSLWDRGVYEQYF
.	TRBV7-3	TRBJ2-5	TRBD2	TGTGCCAGCAGCTTACTTAGTGCTAGCGGGAACTCCTACAATGAGCAGTACTTC	CASSLLSASGNSYNEQYF
many	TRBV12-3/TRBV12-4	TRBJ2-1	TRBD1	TGTGCCAGCAGTTTTGGGACAGGGTGGAAGGAGACCCAGTTCTTC	CASSFGTGWKETQFF